This T cell receptor (beta chain) was sequenced in a study of beta chain features in type 1 diabetes. This clone has a handful of counts. Its antigen is unidentified. The sample contains more than one DNA sequence encoding this CDR3. Every isolated RNA sample was fully reverse transcribed, so sequencing captured expressed TCRB transcripts. TCRdb keeps only in-frame clones here, not all; method: immunoSEQ multiplex PCR. The sample has some 290,000 clones, less than 30% seen once. Study findings and constraints: Researchers report that Type 1 diabetes patients had moderately but significantly shorter TCRB CDR3s across all four CD4+ subsets.

The V segment lost 0 bases and the J segment 3 bases; nucleotides outside the gene matches: 1. The CDR3 consists of 14 residues. Germline CDR1 and CDR2: SGDLS and YYNGEE. This sequence was found in a woman in her 30s with type 1 diabetes. Sequenced input: naive CD4+ T cells from blood. The chain joins TRBV9 to TRBJ2-7; 9 nucleotides agree with TRBD1. CDR3 region: CASSVGQGDYEQYF. Written as DNA, the CDR3 is TGTGCCAGCAGCGTAGGACAGGGGGACTACGAGCAGTACTTC.